Listed below are T cell receptor beta chains from one sample, sequenced in a study of blood T cell repertoires in COVID-19. Here immunoSEQ multiplex PCR was the method, and the copy in TCRdb shows in-frame clones only, minus some. The sample has roughly 340,000 clones; around 86% are singletons. Specimen: peripheral blood. These receptors were taken from a woman aged 50 to 65 with COVID-19, enrolled during active disease. Each CDR3 is given with its conserved first and last residue. D genes are given only for firm matches. Clone size, where shown, is once, few, many, or a class for clones that have expanded.

cdr3_length	clone_size	j_call	d_call	v_call	cdr3_nt	cdr3_aa
18	-	TRBJ2-7	TRBD2	TRBV10-1	TGCGCCATCAGATCCGGGACTAGCGGGGGATCCTTCTCCTACGAGCAGTACTTC	CAIRSGTSGGSFSYEQYF
14	-	TRBJ1-5	-	TRBV6-5	TGTGCCAGCGAATCCAGGGGAATGAGACAGCCCCAGCATTTT	CASESRGMRQPQHF
16	-	TRBJ1-1	TRBD1	TRBV19	TGTGCCAGTAGTATGGACAGGGGGGGAGTGAACACTGAAGCTTTCTTT	CASSMDRGGVNTEAFF
16	-	TRBJ2-7	TRBD2	TRBV7-8	TGTGCCAGCAGCAGACTAGCGGGAACCCTCCCGGGGGAGCAGTACTTC	CASSRLAGTLPGEQYF
16	-	TRBJ1-5	-	TRBV7-2	TGTGCCAGCAGCCGTCTGGGGGGTATTGGCAATCAGCCCCAGCATTTT	CASSRLGGIGNQPQHF
19	few	TRBJ2-7	-	TRBV24-1	TGTGCCACCAGTGATCCTAAACAGGGCGGTAGCGGGCACATCTACGAGCAGTACTTC	CATSDPKQGGSGHIYEQYF
15	-	TRBJ2-7	-	TRBV18	TGTGCCAGCTCACCACAGGCTCGGGTCTCCTACGAGCAGTACTTC	CASSPQARVSYEQYF
15	-	TRBJ1-6	-	TRBV18	TGTGCCAGCTCTCAAGGGGGACATGTACTTTCACCCCTCCACTTT	CASSQGGHVLSPLHF
15	-	TRBJ1-2	-	TRBV30	TGTGCCTGGAGTGTTCGCCCGGGGATAGCGACTGGCTACACCTTC	CAWSVRPGIATGYTF
14	-	TRBJ2-1	TRBD1	TRBV19	TGTGCCAGTAGTCCCGGGACAGACTACAATGAGCAGTTCTTC	CASSPGTDYNEQFF
13	-	TRBJ2-1	-	TRBV11-2	TGTGCCAGCAGCTCAACAGGATACAATGAGCAGTTCTTC	CASSSTGYNEQFF
15	once	TRBJ2-3	TRBD2	TRBV5-1	TGCGCCAGCAGATTAGCGGGAGGGCCTCTCGATACGCAGTATTTT	CASRLAGGPLDTQYF
16	-	TRBJ2-5	-	TRBV9	TGTGCCAGCAGCGTATATCAGCGTCAAAAGCGGGAGACCCAGTACTTC	CASSVYQRQKRETQYF
21	-	TRBJ2-7	TRBD2	TRBV6-4	TGTGCCAGCAGTGACTCGGGGGGTGGGGGACTAGCGGGACAACCCTCCTACGAGCAGTACTTC	CASSDSGGGGLAGQPSYEQYF
17	-	TRBJ1-5	TRBD1	TRBV19	TGTGCCAGTAGTGCAAAAACAGGGGCAAATAGCAATCAGCCCCAGCATTTT	CASSAKTGANSNQPQHF
14	-	TRBJ2-2	-	TRBV18	TGTGCCAGCTCACCGAGACAGGCCATCGGGGAGCTGTTTTTT	CASSPRQAIGELFF
15	few	TRBJ1-5	-	TRBV30	TGTGCCTGGAGGGATCCCGGCGGAGAGCCCAGGCCCCAGCATTTT	CAWRDPGGEPRPQHF
14	few	TRBJ2-2	-	TRBV30	TGTGCCTGGAGTGGAGTAGGAGGAGCCGGGGAGCTGTTTTTT	CAWSGVGGAGELFF
14	-	TRBJ1-4	-	TRBV7-2	TGTGCCAGCAGCAGGGACACGGACTATGAAAAACTGTTTTTT	CASSRDTDYEKLFF
15	-	TRBJ2-7	TRBD2	TRBV6-1	TGTGCCAGCAGTGAGGGGACTAGCGGGATTTACGAGCAGTACTTC	CASSEGTSGIYEQYF
16	-	TRBJ2-7	TRBD1	TRBV24-1	TGTGCCACCAGTGATTTGCCGGGACAGGGGGCCAACGAGCAGTACTTC	CATSDLPGQGANEQYF
14	-	TRBJ2-6	-	TRBV6-4	TGTGCCAGCAGTCCGCTCTCTGGGGCCAACGTCTTGACTTTC	CASSPLSGANVLTF